What follows describes a single TCR beta chain. The antigen remains unidentified. What was sequenced were expressed TCRB transcripts, since all of the isolated RNA had been reverse transcribed. Clones were read by immunoSEQ multiplex PCR, and TCRdb kept only the in-frame ones, dropping some. This sample has about 250,000 clones; 9.5% to 13% occur once, and the top ten carry around 0.015%. This sample stems from a study of beta chain features in type 1 diabetes. The CDR3 has 15 residues. Study-wide results and caveats: A moderate, significant TCRB CDR3 shortening appeared in type 1 diabetes across four CD4+ subsets. For patients and controls alike, PCR might favor shorter templates to the same degree. Possibly, sequencing cDNA over-represented cells that had high TCR expression levels.

The clonotype comes from a man younger than 40 with type 1 diabetes. Sequencing was performed on naive CD4+ T cells from blood. The chain combines TRBV21-1 with TRBJ1-1; the DNA was not used to check the table's D call, TRBD1. TRBV21-1 is labeled a pseudogene. The CDR3 here is CASSKPTGLNTEAFF. In DNA, the CDR3 is TGTGCCAGCAGCAAACCCACAGGGCTGAACACTGAAGCTTTCTTT.